Sequencing of this T cell receptor (beta chain) was carried out in a study of cytomegalovirus exposure and HLA in healthy donors (dated by TCRdb to about 2017). Notes on the research overall: An earlier analysis of about 560 of the donors reported approximately 260 Gb of sequence data and approximately 120 million unique TCR beta sequences obtained from some 170 million T cells. A later analysis re-examined previously published TCR beta repertoires from 600 to 700 donors and added high-resolution HLA genotyping to investigate patterns of TCR occurrence. Among under 450 genotyped donors of the cohort, an average of about 240,000 unique TCR beta nucleotide sequences were sequenced per donor, around 18% of them non-productive. Typing coverage varied by locus: roughly 629-640 donors for A, B, C, DRB1 and DQB1; approximately 500 for DQA1; around 610 for DPA1; around 490 for DPB1. Class I and class II HLA loci were covered by the typing at four-digit resolution. Of the approximately 400 genotyped donors, about 80% fell in the genetic ancestry cluster associated with self-reported Caucasian donors. Four to six DR-DQ haplotypes were handled as single units for association and clustering because linkage in the cohort was strong. Approximately 310 gigabases of sequencing data and tens of millions of unique TCR sequences were included in an early release covering about 620 HLA-typed donors. In addition to the first cohort of about 650 subjects, a separate validation cohort of 120 different subjects was used. Alongside the repertoire data, information on donor age, sex, ethnicity and CMV serostatus was compiled. All discovery cohort repertoires had been generated using a single sequencing platform. In a later genetic analysis, genome-wide SNP genotypes for about three fifths of the roughly 670 donors were used, and that subset was treated as a discovery cohort. Rather than using new phenotypic data, the later analysis identified candidate immune exposures from TCR beta sequences and from how often those sequences occurred across donors. To decide whether each TCR beta V gene segment behaved as functional or pseudogenic, an earlier analysis of 587 of the donors relied on high-throughput TCR beta sequencing. The study aimed to test whether signatures of past pathogen exposure could be identified by cataloging public T cell receptors. The study profiled the T cell repertoires of 550 to 700 subjects by immunosequencing and related them to cytomegalovirus serostatus. High-throughput TCR immunosequencing, statistical association of individual TCRs with disease status, and machine learning were combined to predict cytomegalovirus infection status. Paper-wide results and their limitations: A later analysis reported that several top co-occurrence clusters appeared linked to parvovirus B19, influenza, CMV and Epstein-Barr virus. An earlier analysis of approximately 540 of the donors showed that most TCR beta V segments appeared in productive rearrangements either about 87% or about 30% of the time, which broadly matched IMGT annotations. Because the 87-base-pair reads could not distinguish some IMGT-functional V segments, including TRBV6-2 and TRBV6-3, those segments were excluded. Because counts were too low, 15 to 20 rarely observed V segments, including chromosome 9 orphons, were excluded from the earlier analysis of 587 of the donors. The authors suggested that the approach could potentially be extended to other disease states and immunological phenotypes. According to a later analysis, TCR association rates differed among HLA loci, with DRB1 alleles showing the most associated TCRs and HLA-C alleles showing the fewest. A total of fewer than 200 TCR beta chains were listed by the study as associated with cytomegalovirus. Assigning TCR associations to individual alleles was difficult when HLA alleles, especially DR and DQ, strongly co-occurred. Linkage disequilibrium might explain the correlated functional status among segregating V segments, but an unknown experimental factor could not be ruled out. In a later analysis, most CMV-associated TCR beta chains were found to appear HLA-restricted, with HLA associations seemingly driven largely by CMV exposure. Specific HLA alleles were associated with 15,000 to 20,000 TCR beta sequences at a false discovery rate of 0.05 in a later analysis. In a later analysis, HLA-associated TCR beta chains were found to be more clonally expanded and to have lower generation probabilities than equally common non-associated chains. According to a later genetic analysis, donors in an Asian-associated ancestry cluster had fewer N-insertions in productive TCRs than the approximately 610-donor mean. V-gene and J-gene trimming of TCR beta chains was associated with a missense DCLRE1C variant in a later genetic analysis, and the association was replicated in an independent cohort. Most TCR sequences were observed very rarely across donors, whereas some public TCRs were present in many individuals. A cluster of highly shared sequence variants was judged likely to be a technical artifact of the sequencing pipeline. In vitro tests confirmed that a few of the cytomegalovirus-associated TCR beta chains recognize cytomegalovirus antigens. Because some donors lacked HLA typing at each locus, the association tests relied only on the typed subset. The classifier was reported to diagnose cytomegalovirus status with high specificity and sensitivity in both the original cohort and the validation cohort. A further reported finding was that TCR beta sequences accurately predicted the HLA-A and HLA-B alleles for most subjects in the first cohort. Immune exposure information for the cohort was limited to CMV serostatus. In this cohort, only TCR beta chains were sequenced, and detectable features were limited by the absence of alpha or paired-chain data. Presence/absence analyses assumed roughly uniform sequencing depth across donors, an assumption that may not hold.

About this clone itself: It has no known antigen specificity.

The cohort comprised around 690 healthy bone marrow donors. Cohort members were all nominally healthy when sampled, although unrecorded immune exposures were likely present. The donor was CMV seronegative and belonged to the group of more than 300 seronegative cohort members. A peripheral blood sample was provided by each donor, and peripheral blood mononuclear cells were used for TCR beta sequencing. Genomic DNA was extracted from the blood cell samples with the Qiagen DNeasy Blood Extraction Kit. Receptors were amplified or captured by the immunoSEQ multiplex PCR assay. For the multiplex PCR, a mixture combining 60 forward primers for TCR Vbeta segments and 13 reverse primers for TCR Jbeta segments was used. A multiplex PCR assay on genomic DNA amplified the CDR3 region of rearranged TCR beta genes. The Illumina HiSeq System was used to sequence the amplified TCR beta libraries as 87-base-pair reads. The study's processing was this. Across the 700 or so repertoires, a later analysis counted approximately 83 million unique TCR beta chains, some 11 million of which were shared by at least two donors. A nearest-neighbor algorithm error-corrected the raw reads and collapsed the reads into unique sequences, merging closely related sequences to remove PCR and sequencing errors. V, D and J gene segments were assigned by aligning CDR3 sequences to IMGT reference sequences. For a sequence to be retained, a match of at least six nucleotides to both a V gene segment and a J gene segment was required. Rearrangements were classified as productive when the CDR3 lacked stop codons and remained in frame with V and J, and all other rearrangements were classified as non-productive. Following IMGT convention, CDR3 was defined as the stretch from the second conserved V-encoded cysteine to the conserved J-encoded phenylalanine. The earlier analysis of 587 of the donors excluded sequences that lacked an unambiguous match to a single V gene segment. An earlier analysis of a few hundred of the donors called V segments functional above 56.7% productive rearrangements and segregating when the between-donor standard deviation exceeded 5%. To diagnose cytomegalovirus status from the catalog of TCR beta chain sequences, a statistical classification framework was built. In a later analysis, V and J genes were assigned by comparing TCR nucleotide sequences against IMGT/GENE-DB human TR gene sequences. In a later analysis, CDR3 sequences and most-parsimonious VDJ recombination scenarios were assigned using the TCRdist pipeline. A later analysis defined each TCR beta chain by its CDR3 amino acid sequence plus V-gene family, and excluded reads lacking a unique V-gene family. A later analysis removed roughly 590 highly shared, low-generation-probability nucleotide sequences to deal with suspected cross-contamination and a sequencing artifact. In a later analysis, a clonal expansion index was calculated for each public chain from normalized within-repertoire ranks of inferred template counts. Generation probabilities in a later analysis came from a VDJ recombination model fitted to out-of-frame rearrangements, and those results were checked against IGoR. In a later analysis, hypergeometric tests were used to score TCR-TCR, TCR-HLA and TCR-CMV co-occurrence, with a repertoire-size bias correction applied to TCR pairs. False discovery rates were estimated in a later analysis by permuting HLA or CMV assignments 20 times. A later analysis grouped co-occurring TCRs with DBSCAN, adding TCRdist sequence similarity when clustering within HLA-allele-positive subsets. Co-occurrence clustering excluded repertoires with fewer than 30,000 or more than 120,000 public chains, plus five with anomalous nucleotide sharing. TCRdb re-hosts the immuneACCESS table, in-frame sequences only. Its copies lack some clones; in the studies checked, an unresolved V gene accounts for under half of them, and the cause for the rest is not known. The DNA gave D and trimming, while V, J and clone size come from that table. The data table for this sample lists 200,000 or so clones. The top ten hold almost 0.75% of the sample.

The V and J ends are trimmed by 3 bases and 2 bases, leaving 14 bases between them. The CDR3 holds 15 amino acids from the cysteine to the phenylalanine. Solely the CDR3 DNA is kept, with 45 bases framed from the first base. Sequences MNHNS (CDR1) and SASEGT (CDR2) are obtained from the germline V gene. The receptor was derived from a boy aged 5-17 years in good health and CMV-seronegative. Source material: PBMCs. Recombination connected TRBV6-1 to TRBJ2-7, and perhaps TRBD2 as D gene, on 5 matching bases. The base sequence is TGTGCCAGCAGTGATACTTACGGGGTCCCCTACGAGCAGTACTTC. Translated, this gives CASSDTYGVPYEQYF.